This T cell receptor (beta chain) emerged from a study of shared clonotypes between healthy human individuals. About the study: The study used three CD4 naive, three CD4 memory, two CD8 naive and one CD8 memory plate per donor.

Study-wide results and caveats: Between a few donors, naive CD4 clonotypes were shared at a level of around 4.8%. The generation probabilities recorded for non-shared clonotypes fell below those of clonotypes shared by all four donors.

CD45RA-negative memory and CD45RA+ naive subsets were split from the CD4+ cells. Data came from immunoSEQ multiplex PCR; TCRdb stores just in-frame clones and leaves some out. The sample lists about 1.1 million clones, 70% to 80% occurring once. With respect to this clone: What it recognizes is unknown.

Germline assignment: CDR1 SGHRS and CDR2 YFSETQ. The germline V and J ends were trimmed by 0 bases and 4 bases, with 16 bases remaining between them. The CDR3 is made up of 16 amino acids. The rearrangement joins TRBV5-1 to TRBJ1-1, with D perhaps matching TRBD1 (5 bases). This TCR was sampled from a man aged 18 to 30 in good health. Some clones in this sample may be carry-over from other donors' samples. The sequenced sample consisted of memory CD4+ T cells from PBMCs. Described subset: CD45RA-negative fraction. The CDR3 bases are TGCGCCAGCAGCTTGGGGTGGACATCACCCCCCACTGAAGCTTTCTTT. It yields the protein CASSLGWTSPPTEAFF.